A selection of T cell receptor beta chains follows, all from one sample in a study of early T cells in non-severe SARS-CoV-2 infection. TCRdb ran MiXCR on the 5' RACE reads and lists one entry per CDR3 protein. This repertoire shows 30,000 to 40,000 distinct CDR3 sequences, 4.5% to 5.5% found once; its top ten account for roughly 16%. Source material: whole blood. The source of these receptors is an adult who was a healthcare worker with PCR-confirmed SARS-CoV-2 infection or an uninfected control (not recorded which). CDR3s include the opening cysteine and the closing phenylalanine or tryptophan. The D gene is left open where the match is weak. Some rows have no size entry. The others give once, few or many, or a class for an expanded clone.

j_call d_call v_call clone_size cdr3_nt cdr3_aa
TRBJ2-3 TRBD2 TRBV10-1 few TGCGCCAGCAGCGGGGGGACGGGAGATACGCAGTATTTT CASSGGTGDTQYF
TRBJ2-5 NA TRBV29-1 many TGCAGCGTTGAGGTCGAGGAAGCTTCGTACCAAGAGACCCAGTACTTC CSVEVEEASYQETQYF
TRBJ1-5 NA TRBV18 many TGTGCCAGCTCACCATCCGTTTCGGATCAGCCCCAGCATTTT CASSPSVSDQPQHF
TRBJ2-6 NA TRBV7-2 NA TGTGCCAGCAGCCCCCGGACTGGGGCCAACGTCCTGACTTTC CASSPRTGANVLTF
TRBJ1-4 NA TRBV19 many TGTGCCAGTAGTGCGGCGGGAGTGGGTGAAAAACTGTTTTTT CASSAAGVGEKLFF
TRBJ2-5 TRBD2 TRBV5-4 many TGTGCCAGCAGCTGGACTAGCGGGGGGCAAGAGACCCAGTACTTC CASSWTSGGQETQYF
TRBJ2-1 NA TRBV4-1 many TGCGCCAGCAGCCACCCCCCCCAGGGCGACAATGAGCAGTTCTTC CASSHPPQGDNEQFF
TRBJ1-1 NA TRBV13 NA TGTGCCAGCAGCTCTCCCCCGCCGGGAAACACTGAAGCTTTCTTT CASSSPPPGNTEAFF
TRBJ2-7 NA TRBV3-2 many TGTGCCAGCAGCCAAGGCGTGGACGCCTACGAGCAGTACTTC CASSQGVDAYEQYF
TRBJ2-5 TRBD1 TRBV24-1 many TGTGCCACCAGTGAAAGACAGGGGAGAGAGACCCAGTACTTC CATSERQGRETQYF
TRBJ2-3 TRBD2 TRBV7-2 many TGTGCCAGCAGCTTAGCGCTAGGCGGGGGGGTTCGGGATACGCAGTATTTT CASSLALGGGVRDTQYF
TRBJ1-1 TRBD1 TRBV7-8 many TGTGCCAGCAAATTAGGGGGCCCGAACACTGAAGCTTTCTTT CASKLGGPNTEAFF
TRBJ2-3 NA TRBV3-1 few TGTGCCAGCAGCCAAAGACAAGATTCGACAGATACGCAGTATTTT CASSQRQDSTDTQYF
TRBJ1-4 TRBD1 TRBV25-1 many TGTGCCAGCAGTCCGGCGGACAGGGTAGAAAAACTGTTTTTT CASSPADRVEKLFF
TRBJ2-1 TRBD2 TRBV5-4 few TGTGCCAGCAGCCTAGCGGGGGCCCCCTCCTACAATGAGCAGTTCTTC CASSLAGAPSYNEQFF
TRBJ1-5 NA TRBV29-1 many TGCAGCGCCGGGGGACCTGTAGGTCAGCCCCAGCATTTT CSAGGPVGQPQHF
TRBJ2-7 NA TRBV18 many TGTGCCAGCTCACCGGACATCTCCTACGAGCAGTACTTC CASSPDISYEQYF
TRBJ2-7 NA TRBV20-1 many TGCAGTGTTACCAAGGGCTGGGGTGGAGAGCAGTACTTC CSVTKGWGGEQYF
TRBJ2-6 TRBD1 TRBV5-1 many TGCGCCACCCCAAGGGGGCCTGGGGCCAACGTCCTGACTTTC CATPRGPGANVLTF
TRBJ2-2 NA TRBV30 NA TGTGCCTGGAGGACGGGGCTGAACACCGGGGAGCTGTTTTTT CAWRTGLNTGELFF
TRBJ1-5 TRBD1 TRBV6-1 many TGTGCCAGCAGCATAACAGGGGGGGGTCAGCCCCAGCATTTT CASSITGGGQPQHF
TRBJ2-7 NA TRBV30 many TGTGCCTGGAGAGCGGACAGATCCTACGAGCAGTACTTC CAWRADRSYEQYF
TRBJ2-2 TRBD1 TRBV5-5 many TGTGCCAGCAGCCCTGTCACAGGGGGGAGCGGGGAGCTGTTTTTT CASSPVTGGSGELFF
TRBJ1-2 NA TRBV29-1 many TGCAGCGTCGCCCCTTTCGACCGGGACACCTTC CSVAPFDRDTF